This record looks at one T cell receptor beta chain sequence and its context. Its antigen remains unknown. All TRB cDNA libraries came from 5' RACE performed with UMI labels. Each CDR3 protein gets one entry in TCRdb, which reprocessed the 5' RACE reads and gives no DNA. The sample table includes 130,000 to 150,000 distinct CDR3 sequences. The sample belongs to a study of CXCR3-negative and CXCR3-positive naive CD8 T cells. Study results and caveats: Against CXCR3-negative naive cells, CXCR3-positive naive cells showed more hydrophobic TRB CDR3s. Memory CD8+ cells showed much lower diversity, while both naive subsets were comparably high. Because surface CD5 did not distinguish the naive subsets, TCR strength was inferred from TRB CDR3 properties. Naive CXCR3-negative cells resembled naive CXCR3-positive cells in TRBV-TRBJ usage; memory cells differed.

Naivety in CD8+ T cells corresponded to a CD45RO-CCR7+CD27+CD95- phenotype. Per the germline V gene, CDR1 is SGHRS and CDR2 is YFSETQ. This CDR3 has 11 residues. Source material: naive CXCR3+ CD8+ T cells from blood. Subset in this sample: CD45RO-CCR7+CD27+CD95- naive CD8+ T cells expressing CXCR3 (TNR3+). The TCR sequence derives from a human donor in good health. Some clones in this sample may be carry-over from other donors' samples. The rearrangement uses TRBV5-1 and TRBJ2-1. CDR3: CASSFNGEQFF.